The sequence of this TCR beta chain was determined in a study of T-cell memory formation after mild COVID-19. One entry per CDR3 protein, called by TCRdb with MiXCR from the 5' RACE reads. The sample gives 300,000 to 400,000 distinct CDR3 sequences, around 27% of which show up once; roughly 13% is in the top ten. The CDR3 sequence is 14 residues long. The V end was cut by 1 base, the J end by 2 bases, with 8 bases between. Germline CDR1 SNHLY, CDR2 FYNNEI. The source material was PBMCs or a T cell subset sorted from them (not recorded which). The chain combines TRBV2 with TRBJ1-2; D is ambiguous. The receptor was isolated from an adult woman who had mild COVID-19 (a few samples of this study predate the infection). Cell type and time point are not known. Written as DNA, the CDR3 is TGTGCCAGCAGTGAAGGGGCGTGGAACTATGGCTACACCTTC. This encodes CASSEGAWNYGYTF.